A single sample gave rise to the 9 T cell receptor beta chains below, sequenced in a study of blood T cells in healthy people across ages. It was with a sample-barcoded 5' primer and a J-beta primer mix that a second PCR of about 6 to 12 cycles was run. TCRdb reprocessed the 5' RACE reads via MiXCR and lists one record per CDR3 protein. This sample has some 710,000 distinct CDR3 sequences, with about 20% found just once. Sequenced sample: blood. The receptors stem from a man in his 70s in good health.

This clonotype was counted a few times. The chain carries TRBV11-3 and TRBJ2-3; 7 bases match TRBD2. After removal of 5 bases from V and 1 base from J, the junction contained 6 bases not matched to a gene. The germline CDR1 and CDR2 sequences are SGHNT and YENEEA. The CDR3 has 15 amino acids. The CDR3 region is CASSVAGLGTDTQYF. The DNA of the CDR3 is TGTGCCAGCAGCGTAGCGGGTTTAGGCACAGATACGCAGTATTTT.

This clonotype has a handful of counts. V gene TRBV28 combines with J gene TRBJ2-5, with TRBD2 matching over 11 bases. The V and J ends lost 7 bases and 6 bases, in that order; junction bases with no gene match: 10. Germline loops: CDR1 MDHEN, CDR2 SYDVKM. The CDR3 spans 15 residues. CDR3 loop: CASTKGLAVRQTQYF. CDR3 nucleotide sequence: TGTGCCAGCACGAAGGGACTAGCGGTCAGACAGACCCAGTACTTC.

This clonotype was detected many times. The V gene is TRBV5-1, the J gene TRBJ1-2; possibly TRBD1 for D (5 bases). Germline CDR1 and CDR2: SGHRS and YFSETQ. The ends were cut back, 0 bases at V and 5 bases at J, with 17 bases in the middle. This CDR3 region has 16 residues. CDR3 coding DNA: TGCGCCAGCAGCTTGGTTGGGGGTTACCCGGGATATGGCTACACCTTC. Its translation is CASSLVGGYPGYGYTF.

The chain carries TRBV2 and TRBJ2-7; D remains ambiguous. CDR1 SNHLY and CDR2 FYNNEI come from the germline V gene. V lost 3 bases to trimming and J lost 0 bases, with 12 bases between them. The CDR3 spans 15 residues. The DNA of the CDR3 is TGTGCCAGCAGTGAGTCAGGAGTAGGCTCCTACGAGCAGTACTTC. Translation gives CASSESGVGSYEQYF.

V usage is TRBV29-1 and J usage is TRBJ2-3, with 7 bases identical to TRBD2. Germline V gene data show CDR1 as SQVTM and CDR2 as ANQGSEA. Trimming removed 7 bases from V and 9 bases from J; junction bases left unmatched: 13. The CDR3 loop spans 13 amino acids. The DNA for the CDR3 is TGCAGCGCTCCCGGATCGGGGGGAGACACGCAGTATTTT. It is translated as CSAPGSGGDTQYF.

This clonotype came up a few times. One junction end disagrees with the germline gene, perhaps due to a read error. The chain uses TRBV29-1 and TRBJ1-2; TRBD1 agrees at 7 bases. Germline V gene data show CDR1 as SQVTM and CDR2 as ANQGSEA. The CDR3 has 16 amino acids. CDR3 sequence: CSVEHTGTATNNGYTF. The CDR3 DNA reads TGCAGCGTTGAGCATACCGGGACAGCAACTAACAATGGCTACACCTTC.

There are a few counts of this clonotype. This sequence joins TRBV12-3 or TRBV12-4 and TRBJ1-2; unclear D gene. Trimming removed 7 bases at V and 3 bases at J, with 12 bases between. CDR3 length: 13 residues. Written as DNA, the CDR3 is TGTGCCAGCAATCCGGGTTCCCACTATGGCTACACCTTC. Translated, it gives CASNPGSHYGYTF.

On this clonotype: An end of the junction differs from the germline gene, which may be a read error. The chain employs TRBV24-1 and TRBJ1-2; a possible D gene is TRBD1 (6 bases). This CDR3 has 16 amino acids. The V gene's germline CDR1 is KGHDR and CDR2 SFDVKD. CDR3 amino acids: CATSDPLGGTNYGSTF. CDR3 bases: TGTGCCACCAGTGATCCCCTGGGGGGCACAAACTATGGCTCCACCTTC.

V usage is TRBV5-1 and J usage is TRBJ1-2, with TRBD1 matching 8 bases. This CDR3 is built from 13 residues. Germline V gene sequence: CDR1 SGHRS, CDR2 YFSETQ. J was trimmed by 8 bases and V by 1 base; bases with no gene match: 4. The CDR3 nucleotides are TGCGCCAGCAGCTTGTCACAGGGGGAAGGCTACACCTTC. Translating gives CASSLSQGEGYTF.